A single sample gave rise to the 21 T cell receptor beta chains below, sequenced in a study of human T cells and chemical hapten exposure. TCRdb ran MiXCR on the RACE reads and lists one entry per CDR3 protein. The table lists about 37,000 distinct CDR3 sequences, around 6.5% of them singletons. Specified time point: patch test 1, 2 weeks after DPC sensitization. Treatment defined: therapeutic diphenylcyclopropenone sensitization with weekly scalp DPC. The total RNA was obtained from whole blood that was not fractionated. The sample consisted of whole blood, taken in connection with sensitization to the hapten diphenylcyclopropenone (DPC). These TCRs come from a woman aged 25 to 45 with alopecia areata. Some clones in this sample may be carry-over from other donors' samples.

In this sample, this clonotype turned up many times. V usage is TRBV30 and J usage is TRBJ1-5; possible D gene TRBD1, 5 bases. V lost 3 bases and J lost 0, with 15 bases in between. The CDR3 runs 16 residues. Germline loops: CDR1 GTSNPN, CDR2 SVGIG (reference sequence). The CDR3 nucleotides read TGTGCCTGGAGGAGAGGTCAGGGACTTAGCAATCAGCCCCAGCATTTT. Residues: CAWRRGQGLSNQPQHF.

The chain carries TRBV7-6 and TRBJ2-2; 7 bases agree with TRBD1. The CDR3 extends over 14 amino acids. Germline V gene lookup returns CDR1 SGHVS and CDR2 FNYEAQ. V gave up 4 bases and J gave up 11 bases; unmatched junction bases: 10. The CDR3 bases are TGTGCCAGCAGCTCATGGGACAGACCAAACGAGCTGTTTTTT. This sequence encodes CASSSWDRPNELFF.

This clonotype occurred many times. The chain uses TRBV4-3 and TRBJ2-7, with TRBD1 identical over 7 bases. Trimming removed 0 bases from V and 5 bases from J; junction bases left unmatched: 7. Per the germline V gene, CDR1 is LGHNA and CDR2 is YSLEER. This CDR3 region has 15 residues. The CDR3 DNA sequence: TGCGCCAGCAGCCAAGAGAAACAGGGGACGCACGAGCAGTACTTC. It specifies CASSQEKQGTHEQYF.

This clonotype was counted many times. CDR3 coding DNA: TGTGCCAGCAGTTCCCAAGACACTGAAGCTTTCTTT. Translation gives CASSSQDTEAFF. The chain recombines TRBV12-3 or TRBV12-4 with TRBJ1-1; D call uncertain. The V gene lost 4 bases and the J gene lost 3 bases, with 6 bases spanning the gap. The CDR3 consists of 12 residues.

This rearrangement joins TRBV14 to TRBJ2-7; tentative D call: TRBD1 (6 bases). The V end lost 11 bases, the J end lost 3 bases, and 17 bases lay between the germline ends. CDR3 length: 13 amino acids. Germline loops: CDR1 SGHDN, CDR2 FVKESK. In nucleotides, the CDR3 is TGTGCCGGCCGATTCGTCAGGGGCTACGAGCAGTACTTC. It is translated as CAGRFVRGYEQYF.

In this sample, this clonotype turned up many times. The chain joins TRBV20-1 to TRBJ2-1, with D possibly being TRBD2 (6 bases). Germline V gene lookup returns CDR1 DFQATT and CDR2 SNEGSKA (reference sequence). Trimming removed 3 bases at V and 9 bases at J, with 21 bases between. The length of the CDR3 is 15 residues. The CDR3 spells CSARDRLGSASEQFF. In nucleotides, the CDR3 is TGCAGTGCTAGGGATCGACTAGGGAGTGCGTCTGAGCAGTTCTTC.

This chain uses TRBV27 with TRBJ2-6; 13 nucleotides align to TRBD2. CDR1 and CDR2 from the germline V gene are MNHEY and SMNVEV (reference sequence). The CDR3 sequence is 19 residues long. With V trimmed by 6 bases and J by 2 bases, 10 bases remained unmatched. CDR3 nucleotides: TGTGCCAGCAGCCATCCGCGACTAGCGGGGGGCCCTGGGGCCAACGTCCTGACTTTC. Amino acid sequence: CASSHPRLAGGPGANVLTF.

A few counts support this clonotype. The chain is built from TRBV7-2 and TRBJ2-5; D is perhaps TRBD2 (6 bases). CDR3 length: 13 amino acids. The germline V and J ends were trimmed by 5 bases and 7 bases, with 14 bases remaining between them. CDR1 and CDR2 (germline): SGHTA, FQGNSA. This CDR3 is CASSPGVTGTQYF. CDR3 nucleotides: TGTGCCAGCAGCCCGGGGGTCACCGGGACCCAGTACTTC.

Many counts were recorded for this clonotype. The chain is built from TRBV12-3 or TRBV12-4 and TRBJ1-2; possible D gene TRBD1, 5 bases. V shed 5 bases and J shed 8 bases, with 18 bases lying between them. This CDR3 comprises 14 residues. Here the CDR3 DNA reads TGTGCCAGCAGTACGGGGACTGAGCCCCTGGGCTACACCTTC. Translation: CASSTGTEPLGYTF.

This clonotype was observed a handful of times. The chain couples TRBV20-1 to TRBJ2-3; the D gene is possibly TRBD2 (6 bases). The CDR3 is 16 residues long. Trimming cost V 4 bases and J 2 bases, with 19 bases left between them. Germline lookup yields CDR1 DFQATT and CDR2 SNEGSKA (reference sequence). The CDR3 DNA reads as TGCAGTGCTACCCCGCCACGGAGGGACCCCACAGATACGCAGTATTTT. Amino acid sequence: CSATPPRRDPTDTQYF.

Comment on this clonotype: This could be a read error, since a much larger clone is one nucleotide away. This chain joins TRBV28 and TRBJ2-3; the D gene is possibly TRBD1 (5 bases). CDR1 and CDR2 (germline): MDHEN, SYDVKM. V shed 10 bases and J shed 2 bases, with 22 bases lying between them. The CDR3 length is 16 residues. DNA of the CDR3: TGTGCCAACAGGATAACGGGTCCTGAAAACACAGATACGCAGTATTTT. Translating it yields CANRITGPENTDTQYF.

There are a few counts of this clonotype. The chain links TRBV7-9 to TRBJ1-3, with no clear D. Deletions cut 3 bases from V and 0 bases from J, with 9 bases between. This CDR3 region has 15 residues. Germline-derived CDR1 and CDR2 are SEHNR and FQNEAQ (reference sequence). CDR3 sequence reads: CASSFGEISGNTIYF. For the CDR3, the DNA is TGTGCCAGCAGCTTTGGGGAGATCTCTGGAAACACCATATATTTT. Looking up the rest from reference TRBV7-9 and TRBJ1-3 gives the full variable domain: DTGVSQNPRHKITKRGQNVTFRCDPISEHNRLYWYRQTLGQGPEFLTYFQNEAQLEKSRLLSDRFSAERPKGSFSTLEIQRTEQGDSAMYLCASSFGEISGNTIYFGEGSWLTVV.

The chain uses TRBV20-1 and TRBJ2-2; no firm D call. Germline V lookup: CDR1 DFQATT, CDR2 SNEGSKA (reference sequence). The CDR3 has 15 residues. V was shortened by 0 bases and J by 0 bases, with 8 bases between the two germline ends. CDR3: CSARDWQTNTGELFF. CDR3 in DNA: TGCAGTGCTAGAGATTGGCAGACGAACACCGGGGAGCTGTTTTTT.

This chain joins TRBV20-1 and TRBJ2-5; D ambiguous. With 3 bases removed from V and 1 base from J, the gap between germline ends came to 12 bases. Germline V gene lookup returns CDR1 DFQATT and CDR2 SNEGSKA (reference sequence). CDR3 size: 14 residues. This CDR3 reads CSASPWGSQETQYF. For the CDR3, the DNA is TGCAGTGCTAGCCCGTGGGGAAGCCAAGAGACCCAGTACTTC.

This clonotype was found many times. The V and J genes are TRBV12-3 or TRBV12-4 and TRBJ1-3; D is undetermined. CDR3 size: 13 residues. The V end lost 7 bases, the J end lost 4 bases, and 11 bases lay between the germline ends. DNA of the CDR3: TGTGCCAGCACGCGCTCCGGGGGAAACACCATATATTTT. Translated: CASTRSGGNTIYF.

This clonotype has just a few counts. The gene calls are TRBV6-2 or TRBV6-3 and TRBJ2-6; D unresolved. The V end was cut by 0 bases, the J end by 0 bases, with 12 bases between. There are 18 residues in the CDR3. Per the germline V gene, CDR1 is MNHEY and CDR2 is SVGEGT. The CDR3 DNA reads TGTGCCAGCAGTTACTCATGGGCCCGGAGCTCTGGGGCCAACGTCCTGACTTTC. The encoded protein is CASSYSWARSSGANVLTF.

This clonotype was picked up many times. The chain has TRBV29-1 and TRBJ1-2, with D possibly being TRBD1 (6 bases). Trimming shortened V by 4 bases and J by 3 bases, and 12 bases separated the two germline ends. CDR3 length: 13 amino acids. Germline CDR1 SQVTM, CDR2 ANQGSEA. The chain's CDR3 is CSVGQGRDYGYTF. The DNA for the CDR3 is TGCAGCGTTGGTCAGGGGCGCGACTATGGCTACACCTTC.

This clonotype was counted between two and nine times. The rearrangement links TRBV12-3 or TRBV12-4 to TRBJ2-7; TRBD1 is a possible D gene (6 bases). The CDR3 totals 14 residues. Trimming took 5 bases from V and 0 from J, leaving 11 bases between them. CDR3 coding DNA: TGTGCCAGCAGTATTGAACAGGGCTCCTACGAGCAGTACTTC. Its protein product is CASSIEQGSYEQYF.

The table lists this clonotype with a few counts. This chain links TRBV5-6 with TRBJ1-2, with D possibly TRBD1 on 5 matching bases. The CDR3 length is 15 residues. The V and J ends lost 3 bases and 1 base respectively, with 13 bases between them. The germline gives CDR1 SGHDT, CDR2 YYEEEE. The CDR3 region is CASSSQPGLNYGYTF. CDR3 in DNA: TGTGCCAGCAGCTCCCAACCGGGGCTTAACTATGGCTACACCTTC.

This clonotype appeared many times. The genes are TRBV4-1 and TRBJ1-4; the D gene is possibly TRBD1 (6 bases). CDR3 size: 14 residues. Trimming cost V 8 bases and J 6 bases, with 16 bases left between them. Germline V gene data show CDR1 as MGHRA and CDR2 as YSYEKL. The DNA of the CDR3 is TGCGCCAGCTCCAGTGCAGGGGCCGATGAAAAACTGTTTTTT. It is translated as CASSSAGADEKLFF.

At least ten counts were recorded for this clonotype. This CDR3 is CASSHDRDSYNEQFF. The CDR3 DNA is TGTGCCAGCAGCCATGACAGGGACTCCTACAATGAGCAGTTCTTC. This chain joins TRBV28 and TRBJ2-1; 7 bases are a match to TRBD1. Looked up from germline, CDR1 is MDHEN and CDR2 is SYDVKM. The CDR3 totals 15 residues. Trimming at V came to 6 bases and at J to 0 bases, leaving 5 bases not matched to a gene.